This TCR beta chain was found in a study of beta chain features in type 1 diabetes. The study, taken as a whole, reports: TCRB CDR3 length was moderately but significantly reduced in all four CD4+ subsets of Type 1 diabetes patients. Because the template was cDNA, high-expressing cells might be over-represented. Comparison showed that naive, central memory and Treg TCRB repertoires appeared more similar among patients than among healthy donors. Still unanswered here is whether HLA type influences TCRB rearrangement.

This clone came up a few times. Its antigen remains unidentified. Germline V gene sequence: CDR1 MNHEY, CDR2 SMNVEV (reference sequence). V was pared by 5 bases and J by 0 bases, with 1 base of the junction left unmatched. This CDR3 contains 13 residues. Expressed TCRB transcripts got sequenced, as all isolated RNA was reverse transcribed. Assay used: immunoSEQ multiplex PCR; TCRdb lists only in-frame clones, some missing. The sample has 200,000 to 250,000 clones, roughly 30% seen once. The receptor was derived from a man in his thirties or forties in good health. The rearrangement joins TRBV27 to TRBJ2-7; 7 bases are a match to TRBD1. The source material was central memory CD4+ T cells from blood. The CDR3: CASSHRGSYEQYF. In nucleotides, the CDR3 is TGTGCCAGCAGTCACAGGGGCTCCTACGAGCAGTACTTC.